Listed below are T cell receptor beta chains from one sample, sequenced in a study of vaccination and CD4 T cells after COVID-19. TCRdb itself ran the PCR reads through MiXCR, one entry per CDR3 protein. The sample records fewer than 9,000 distinct CDR3 sequences, just under 75% being singletons. Antigens for these TCRs are unknown. The sequenced sample was CD4+ T cells from blood, cultured in vitro. These receptor sequences come from a human donor who had recovered from COVID-19. Each CDR3 is given without its conserved first and last residue. Size tells how often a clone was seen (once, few, many) or the class of an expanded clone, and some rows leave it out.

abundance: .; v_gene: TRBV7-9; CDR3aa: ASSPDRHTGELF
abundance: .; v_gene: TRBV20-1; CDR3aa: SASNTEAF
abundance: .; v_gene: TRBV10-2; CDR3aa: ASSEASRDEAF
abundance: medium-sized; v_gene: TRBV19; CDR3aa: ASSRGDRGSYTEAF
abundance: .; v_gene: TRBV20-1; CDR3aa: SASPSGSSYEQY
abundance: .; v_gene: TRBV20-1; CDR3aa: SARDLNRLNTEAF
abundance: .; v_gene: TRBV10-3; CDR3aa: AGREGPGQPQH
abundance: .; v_gene: TRBV25-1; CDR3aa: ASSANTRDLNTEAF
abundance: .; v_gene: TRBV7-9; CDR3aa: ASNRDLNTEAF
abundance: .; v_gene: TRBV20-1; CDR3aa: SARGGQPQH
abundance: .; v_gene: TRBV27; CDR3aa: ASSDRENQPQH
abundance: .; v_gene: TRBV7-8; CDR3aa: ASSFNTARGTEAF
abundance: medium-sized; v_gene: TRBV27; CDR3aa: ASRTGTSGTAYEQY
abundance: .; v_gene: TRBV24-1; CDR3aa: ATATSVNTDTQY
abundance: .; v_gene: TRBV20-1; CDR3aa: SARAGTGRVQPQH
abundance: .; v_gene: TRBV6-1; CDR3aa: ASRRGDFGNTIY
abundance: .; v_gene: TRBV6-1; CDR3aa: ASSEAGDMQY
abundance: .; v_gene: TRBV15; CDR3aa: ATSRVRGQGNQPQH
abundance: .; v_gene: TRBV6-1; CDR3aa: ASRLDSTGRGTEAF
abundance: .; v_gene: TRBV27; CDR3aa: ASSLTIAGGVGEQY
abundance: .; v_gene: TRBV20-1; CDR3aa: SARSRYTYEQY
abundance: few; v_gene: TRBV18; CDR3aa: ASSPGGQGSYGYT
abundance: .; v_gene: TRBV6-2/TRBV6-3; CDR3aa: ASSRAGKEPQH
abundance: .; v_gene: TRBV2; CDR3aa: ASSKTAGTDSNQPQH
abundance: .; v_gene: TRBV20-1; CDR3aa: SAPPRGAPGTQY
abundance: few; v_gene: TRBV28; CDR3aa: ASSYPGQTYNEQF
abundance: medium-sized; v_gene: TRBV10-2; CDR3aa: ASSESWVANTEAF
abundance: .; v_gene: TRBV6-1; CDR3aa: ASTRGSPYEQY
abundance: .; v_gene: TRBV20-1; CDR3aa: SASRDQPQH
abundance: once; v_gene: TRBV6-2/TRBV6-3; CDR3aa: ASSYNSEAF
abundance: .; v_gene: TRBV15; CDR3aa: ATSGDRKIGGNQPQH
abundance: .; v_gene: TRBV6-2/TRBV6-3; CDR3aa: ASSTNVGVYGYT
abundance: .; v_gene: TRBV5-5; CDR3aa: ASSSTLAGNTEAF
abundance: few; v_gene: TRBV7-2; CDR3aa: ASSASSYGRYEQY
abundance: .; v_gene: TRBV25-1; CDR3aa: ASSEWAISTNTEAF
abundance: once; v_gene: TRBV7-2; CDR3aa: ASSPRGGTTLNEQF
abundance: .; v_gene: TRBV6-5; CDR3aa: ASSYSESPLH
abundance: .; v_gene: TRBV6-1; CDR3aa: ASSATGQSSYEQY
abundance: few; v_gene: TRBV27; CDR3aa: ASRSGQVNNQPQH
abundance: .; v_gene: TRBV19; CDR3aa: ASNAGPVDYGYT
abundance: .; v_gene: TRBV24-1; CDR3aa: ATSEGGTSPQETQY
abundance: .; v_gene: TRBV5-5; CDR3aa: ASSLGLQGTQY
abundance: .; v_gene: TRBV6-1; CDR3aa: ASSELAGFVNQPQH
abundance: .; v_gene: TRBV12-3/TRBV12-4; CDR3aa: ASRGGQGYSPLH
abundance: .; v_gene: TRBV20-1; CDR3aa: SARTGRLDTEAF
abundance: .; v_gene: TRBV11-2; CDR3aa: ASRLDTNYGYT
abundance: .; v_gene: TRBV20-1; CDR3aa: SALPYGMRETQY
abundance: once; v_gene: TRBV6-2/TRBV6-3; CDR3aa: ASSYLDYEQY
abundance: .; v_gene: TRBV6-1; CDR3aa: ASSETYRDQPQH
abundance: .; v_gene: TRBV20-1; CDR3aa: SSFHYGYT
abundance: large; v_gene: TRBV27; CDR3aa: ASTENMGSNQPQH
abundance: .; v_gene: TRBV6-1; CDR3aa: ASSGRTGASQETQY
abundance: .; v_gene: TRBV11-2; CDR3aa: ASSFLAGETETQY
abundance: .; v_gene: TRBV19; CDR3aa: ASRAPGLSYNEQF
abundance: .; v_gene: TRBV20-1; CDR3aa: SAMPSGSVTDTQY
abundance: .; v_gene: TRBV6-1; CDR3aa: ASSDYSPLH
abundance: .; v_gene: TRBV4-3; CDR3aa: ASSQDRPDAQVGGSNQPQH
abundance: .; v_gene: TRBV4-1; CDR3aa: ASSQGRTQGASPLH
abundance: .; v_gene: TRBV5-4; CDR3aa: ATRNDRTPYEQY